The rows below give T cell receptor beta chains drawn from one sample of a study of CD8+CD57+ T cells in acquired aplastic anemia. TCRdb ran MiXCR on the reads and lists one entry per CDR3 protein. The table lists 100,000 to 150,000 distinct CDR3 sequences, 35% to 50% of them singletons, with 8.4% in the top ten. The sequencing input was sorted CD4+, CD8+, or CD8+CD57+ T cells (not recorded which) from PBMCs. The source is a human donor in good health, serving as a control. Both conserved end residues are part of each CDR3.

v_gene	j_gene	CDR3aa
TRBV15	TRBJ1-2	CATSRDHDSSADGYTF
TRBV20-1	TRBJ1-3	CSAAGTGLLNTIYF
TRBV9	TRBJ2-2	CASSVFDNTGELFF
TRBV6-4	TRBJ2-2	CARLAGGGTGELFF
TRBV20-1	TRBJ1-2	CSAREGRYYGYTF
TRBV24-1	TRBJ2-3	CATSDLLAGDTDTQYF
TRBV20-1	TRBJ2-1	CSAIDSGGAYNEQFF
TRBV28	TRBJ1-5	CASSSTGGWDQPQHF
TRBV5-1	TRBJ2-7	CASRWGQGEYEQYF
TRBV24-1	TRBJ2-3	CATSDRGATDTQYF
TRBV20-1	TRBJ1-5	CSAGEDQPQHF
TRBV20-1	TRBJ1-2	CSAKDSVNYGYTF
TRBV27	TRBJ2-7	CASSRLASYEQYF
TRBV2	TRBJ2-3	CASSSSGLRTDTQYF
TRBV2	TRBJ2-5	CASILAGEETQYF
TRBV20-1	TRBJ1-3	CSARARGLDTIYF
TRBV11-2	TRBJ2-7	CASSQIAGGEQYF
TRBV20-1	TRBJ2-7	CSANEQYF
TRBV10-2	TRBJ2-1	CASSGGTSGSLGGEQFF
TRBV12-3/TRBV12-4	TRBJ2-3	CASRRGGMGGTQYF
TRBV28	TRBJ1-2	CAIGRGRNYGYTF
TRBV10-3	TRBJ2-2	CASSQGQGSNTGELFF
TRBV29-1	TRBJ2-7	CSVAAAGEQYF
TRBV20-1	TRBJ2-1	CSAISGLAGGTYNEQFF
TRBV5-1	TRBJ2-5	CASSLGFGGIHRETQYF
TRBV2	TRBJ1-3	CATGGAARTGNTIYF